The 20 T cell receptor beta chains listed next were all sequenced from one sample in a study of early T cells in non-severe SARS-CoV-2 infection. TCRdb ran MiXCR on the 5' RACE reads and lists one entry per CDR3 protein. Here the sample spans 76,000 or so distinct CDR3 sequences, about 11% being singletons. Material: whole blood. Receptors originate from an adult who was a healthcare worker with PCR-confirmed SARS-CoV-2 infection or an uninfected control (not recorded which).

This clonotype was counted at least ten times. The gene calls are TRBV7-3 and TRBJ2-7, with D possibly called TRBD1 or TRBD2 (5 bases each). V lost 1 base to trimming and J lost 6 bases, with 19 bases between them. This CDR3 is built from 16 residues. Germline V gives CDR1 SGHTA, CDR2 FQGTGA. The CDR3: CASSLMPGPRSREQYF. The CDR3 DNA follows: TGTGCCAGCAGCTTAATGCCGGGACCCCGTTCCCGCGAGCAGTACTTC.

The V call is TRBV2, the J call TRBJ2-7; no reliable D call. This CDR3 contains 10 residues. Germline-derived CDR1 and CDR2 are SNHLY and FYNNEI. V dropped 8 bases and J dropped 6 bases, with 8 bases sitting between them. This CDR3 is CASGDPEQYF. CDR3 sequence (DNA): TGTGCCAGCGGAGACCCCGAGCAGTACTTC.

This clonotype was found a few times. The J gene is TRBJ1-1, the V gene TRBV29-1; D is unresolved. Germline V lookup: CDR1 SQVTM, CDR2 ANQGSEA. The CDR3 runs 13 residues. V dropped 4 bases and J dropped 0 bases, with 9 bases sitting between them. Here the CDR3 DNA reads TGCAGCGTTGTGCGGCCCATGAACACTGAAGCTTTCTTT. Protein product: CSVVRPMNTEAFF.

The V and J genes are TRBV7-8 and TRBJ2-7; D call uncertain. This CDR3 is built from 13 residues. The V end lost 1 base, the J end lost 9 bases, and 13 bases lay between the germline ends. CDR1 and CDR2 (germline): SGHVS, FQNEAQ. DNA of the CDR3: TGTGCCAGCAGCTTAGATGGGAATAATGGGCAGTACTTC. The encoded protein is CASSLDGNNGQYF.

This clonotype has at least ten counts. The V call is TRBV18, the J call TRBJ2-3; a possible D gene is TRBD2 (5 bases). The CDR3 length is 15 residues. The V gene lost 1 base and the J gene lost 1 base, with 9 bases spanning the gap. CDR1 and CDR2 (germline): KGHSH, LQKENI. The CDR3: CASSPLTSGTDTQYF. The CDR3 coding sequence is TGTGCCAGCTCACCACTCACTAGTGGCACAGATACGCAGTATTTT.

The chain carries TRBV7-6 and TRBJ2-7; D could derive from TRBD1 or TRBD2 (5 bases each). Trimming stripped 5 bases from V and 5 bases from J, with 19 bases between. The CDR3 loop spans 15 amino acids. CDR1 and CDR2 (germline): SGHVS, FNYEAQ. The CDR3 DNA sequence: TGTGCCAGCAGCGTACGGGACGTACCGTTCCACGAGCAGTACTTC. Translation: CASSVRDVPFHEQYF.

The rearrangement uses TRBV5-6 and TRBJ1-3, with 7 bases lining up with TRBD1. Trimming removed 0 bases from V and 3 bases from J; junction bases left unmatched: 6. Germline V gene data show CDR1 as SGHDT and CDR2 as YYEEEE. The CDR3 is 16 residues long. The DNA for the CDR3 is TGTGCCAGCAGCTTGGGCCCGACAGGGAATGGAAACACCATATATTTT. It encodes CASSLGPTGNGNTIYF.

This clonotype was seen more than once but under ten times. This rearrangement joins TRBV6-6 to TRBJ2-5; a weak D match, TRBD1 (5 bases). The V gene lost 2 bases and the J gene lost 4 bases, with 14 bases spanning the gap. There are 15 residues in the CDR3. In germline, CDR1 is MNHNY, CDR2 SVGAGI (reference sequence). CDR3 region: CASSYRSTVGETQYF. CDR3 bases: TGTGCCAGCAGTTACCGGTCGACAGTCGGAGAGACCCAGTACTTC.

This sequence joins TRBV20-1 and TRBJ2-7, with 8 bases matching TRBD2. The CDR3 is 15 amino acids. V was clipped by 3 bases and J by 2 bases; unmatched bases: 9. In germline, CDR1 is DFQATT, CDR2 SNEGSKA (reference sequence). The CDR3 spells CSARVTKRGTYEQYF. The CDR3 DNA reads as TGCAGTGCTAGGGTCACAAAGCGGGGGACCTACGAGCAGTACTTC.

In its sample, this clonotype was seen many times. DNA of the CDR3: TGTGCCAGCAGCCGGAGTATGAACACTGAAGCTTTCTTT. Encoded protein: CASSRSMNTEAFF. The chain joins TRBV4-2 to TRBJ1-1; unclear D gene. The CDR3 is 13 residues long. V dropped 4 bases and J dropped 0 bases, with 6 bases sitting between them. The V gene's germline CDR1 is LGHNA and CDR2 YNFKEQ.

This clonotype was recorded at least ten times. The chain carries TRBV6-2 or TRBV6-3 and TRBJ2-3; 7 positions agree with TRBD2. J lost 5 bases, V lost 0 bases, and 2 bases had no gene match. This CDR3 region has 14 residues. The germline gives CDR1 MNHEY, CDR2 SVGEGT. The CDR3, as DNA: TGTGCCAGCAGTTACTCTTGGGGGGGAGATACGCAGTATTTT. Translating gives CASSYSWGGDTQYF.

The genes are TRBV12-3 or TRBV12-4 and TRBJ2-2, with a weak D call TRBD1 (6 bases). Trimming pared 5 bases from V and 3 bases from J, leaving 13 bases between. The CDR3 contains 15 residues. The CDR3 coding sequence is TGTGCCAGCAGTAACCGACAGGCCCACACCGGGGAGCTGTTTTTT. This encodes CASSNRQAHTGELFF.

This clonotype was detected ten times or more. The J gene is TRBJ1-1, the V gene TRBV6-2 or TRBV6-3; 8 nucleotides align to TRBD1. The junction had 9 bases not matched to a gene; V was cut back by 7 bases and J by 5 bases. Germline CDR1 MNHEY, CDR2 SVGEGT. This CDR3 is built from 14 residues. The CDR3 loop reads CASTLTGEKTEAFF. CDR3 nucleotide sequence: TGTGCCAGCACCCTGACAGGGGAGAAGACTGAAGCTTTCTTT.

This clonotype was counted many times. CDR3 region: CASSVGPLGKETQYF. Written as DNA, the CDR3 is TGTGCCAGCAGCGTAGGCCCCCTCGGCAAAGAGACCCAGTACTTC. The rearrangement uses TRBV9 and TRBJ2-5; no reliable D call. V was pared by 0 bases and J by 3 bases, with 12 bases between. The CDR3 runs 15 residues. CDR1 SGDLS and CDR2 YYNGEE come from the germline V gene.

This clonotype came up a few times. The J gene is TRBJ2-3, the V gene TRBV6-4; D may be TRBD1 or TRBD2 (5 bases each). V was clipped by 3 bases and J by 2 bases, with 12 bases between them. This CDR3 comprises 15 residues. Germline V lookup: CDR1 MRHNA, CDR2 SNTAGT. For the CDR3, the DNA is TGTGCCAGCAGTGAAGTGGGGGTCCCCACAGATACGCAGTATTTT. Translated, it gives CASSEVGVPTDTQYF.

This clonotype was observed many times. The rearrangement joins TRBV12-3 or TRBV12-4 to TRBJ2-1; 14 nucleotides match TRBD2. The length of the CDR3 is 15 residues. With 6 bases clipped from V and 7 bases from J, the junction kept 5 bases outside the gene matches. CDR3 DNA sequence: TGTGCCAGCAGCCAGACTAGCGGGGGGGGTAATGAGCAGTTCTTC. Amino acids: CASSQTSGGGNEQFF.

The chain carries TRBV20-1 and TRBJ1-1; maybe TRBD1 (5 bases). The ends were cut back, 5 bases at V and 3 bases at J, with 13 bases in the middle. The CDR3 has 13 amino acids. Germline V lookup: CDR1 DFQATT, CDR2 SNEGSKA (reference sequence). The CDR3 region has the DNA TGCAGTGCTCCTCAGGGTTGGGACACTGAAGCTTTCTTT. Protein sequence: CSAPQGWDTEAFF.

A few counts support this clonotype. The V call is TRBV19, the J call TRBJ1-5; the D gene is possibly TRBD1 (5 bases). CDR1 and CDR2 (germline): LNHDA, SQIVND (reference sequence). The CDR3 is 15 residues long. The V and J ends lost 5 bases and 0 bases respectively, with 11 bases between them. The CDR3 loop is CASSLVGDSNQPQHF. CDR3 sequence (DNA): TGTGCCAGTAGTTTAGTAGGGGATAGCAATCAGCCCCAGCATTTT.

The chain has TRBV12-3 or TRBV12-4 and TRBJ2-3; 10 bases agree with TRBD2. The CDR3 totals 16 residues. Trimming cost V 6 bases and J 2 bases; bases outside gene matches: 8. CDR3 coding DNA: TGTGCCAGCAGCTTCAGGACTAGCGGAACCACAGATACGCAGTATTTT. Its translation is CASSFRTSGTTDTQYF.

The chain has TRBV5-4 and TRBJ2-3; 10 bases are shared with TRBD1. Trimming at V came to 5 bases and at J to 6 bases, leaving 6 bases not matched to a gene. The CDR3 runs to 14 residues. Germline CDR1 reads SGHNT; CDR2 reads YYREEE (reference sequence). CDR3 DNA: TGTGCCAGCAGGGTGGACAGGGGGGCCGATACGCAGTATTTT. This translates into CASRVDRGADTQYF.